This T cell receptor (beta chain) comes out of a study of molecular identifiers for immune sequencing clone quantification. This CDR3 comprises 16 residues. V was clipped by 1 base and J by 4 bases; unmatched bases: 4. It was from 20,000 to 1,000,000 sorted cells, with 10%, 30% or 50% RNA, that naive CD8 libraries came. When naive CD8 T cells were sorted, they were gated as CD8+CD4-CCR7+CD45RA+. It was with previously described methods and listed TCR primers that bulk TCR libraries were made. A single record per CDR3 protein comes from TCRdb applying MiXCR to the PCR reads. The sample lists over 50,000 distinct CDR3 sequences; more than 35% were seen once.

The source of this sequence is a human donor in good health. Some libraries in this study had Jurkat cell RNA spiked in. The sequenced material came from naive CD8+ T cells from blood, with Jurkat cell RNA spiked in. Subset denoted: FACS-sorted CD8+CD4-CCR7+CD45RA+ naive T cells. The chain joins TRBV12-3 or TRBV12-4 to TRBJ1-2; the match to TRBD1 covers 12 bases. The chain's CDR3 is CASSLGGQGAPYGYTF. CDR3 bases: TGTGCCAGCAGTTTAGGGGGACAGGGGGCGCCCTATGGCTACACCTTC.